These 31 T cell receptor beta chains share one sample of origin, sequenced in a study of CXCR3-negative and CXCR3-positive naive CD8 T cells. UMI labels and 5' RACE were used to prepare the TRB cDNA libraries. TCRdb re-analyzed the 5' RACE reads; it lists each CDR3 protein once, without DNA. The clone table shows about 130,000 distinct CDR3 sequences, with the ten largest holding approximately 0.46%. Sequenced material: naive CXCR3- CD8+ T cells from blood. The subset denotes: CD45RO-CCR7+CD27+CD95- naive CD8+ T cells lacking CXCR3 (TNR3-). These receptors all come from a human donor in good health. Some clones in this sample may be carry-over from other donors' samples.

The CDR3 loop reads CASSGGLAGSGEQYF. The genes are TRBV12-3 or TRBV12-4 and TRBJ2-7; the TCRdb call, TRBD2, lacks DNA for checking. The CDR3 is 15 amino acids.

The V and J genes are TRBV5-1 and TRBJ2-1; TCRdb indicates TRBD1, and absent DNA this call remains unverified. The CDR3 contains 14 residues. Germline lookup yields CDR1 SGHRS and CDR2 YFSETQ. This chain's CDR3 is CASSLGGTFNEQFF.

The chain combines TRBV29-1 with TRBJ2-1; the TCRdb D gene call, TRBD2, has no DNA to confirm it. Germline V gene sequence: CDR1 SQVTM, CDR2 ANQGSEA. This CDR3 comprises 17 residues. The CDR3 spells CSVGGGLPVPTYNEQFF.

CDR3 sequence: CASSVEGTGGIAEAFF. The rearrangement links TRBV9 to TRBJ1-1; TCRdb reports TRBD1, a call that lacks DNA to check it against. The CDR3 is made up of 16 amino acids. The germline gives CDR1 SGDLS, CDR2 YYNGEE.

The rearrangement joins TRBV12-3 or TRBV12-4 to TRBJ2-7; TCRdb calls TRBD1, which cannot be checked without DNA. The CDR3 runs 13 residues. The CDR3 region is CASNLGGAAEQYF.

The chain links TRBV11-2 to TRBJ2-5; TCRdb's D call of TRBD2 is untestable without DNA. The CDR3 covers 15 residues. Germline V gives CDR1 SGHAT, CDR2 FQNNGV. This CDR3 reads CASSSTAGARETQYF.

This chain uses TRBV10-2 with TRBJ2-1. The CDR3 has 13 residues. Germline V lookup: CDR1 WSHSY, CDR2 SAAADI. The CDR3 sequence: CASSEDGYNEQFF.

J is TRBJ1-1 and V is TRBV27. The CDR3 contains 13 residues. Germline V gene data show CDR1 as MNHEY and CDR2 as SMNVEV (reference sequence). The CDR3 sequence is CASSLLPNTEAFF.

The chain is built from TRBV6-1 and TRBJ2-7; there is no DNA to check the TCRdb D call of TRBD1. The CDR3 loop spans 15 amino acids. The germline gives CDR1 MNHNS, CDR2 SASEGT. The CDR3 region is CASSEFSGTPYEQYF.

V is TRBV7-9 and J is TRBJ2-7; TCRdb outputs TRBD1, but without DNA this stays unchecked. CDR1 is SEHNR, CDR2 FQNEAQ, per germline (reference sequence). The CDR3 runs 15 residues. CDR3 residues: CASSPAGTGGHEQYF.

CDR3 sequence reads: CSASRPEIEVGVFGEQFF. The chain uses TRBV20-1 and TRBJ2-1. The V gene's germline CDR1 is DFQATT and CDR2 SNEGSKA (reference sequence). CDR3 size: 18 residues.

V usage is TRBV7-3 and J usage is TRBJ2-2; TCRdb's assignment of TRBD2 cannot be checked, as there is no DNA. This CDR3 is 16 amino acids long. The germline V gene has CDR1 SGHTA and CDR2 FQGTGA. The CDR3 protein is CASSLWASGNTGELFF.

The gene calls are TRBV29-1 and TRBJ2-7. Germline V gene lookup returns CDR1 SQVTM and CDR2 ANQGSEA. The CDR3 sequence is 13 residues long. CDR3 amino acids: CSVRDRNPYEQYF.

The V and J genes are TRBV19 and TRBJ2-1. The CDR3 spans 13 residues. Germline lookup yields CDR1 LNHDA and CDR2 SQIVND (reference sequence). This chain's CDR3 is CASSGWSYNEQFF.

The chain recombines TRBV7-8 with TRBJ2-1. Germline V gene lookup returns CDR1 SGHVS and CDR2 FQNEAQ. The CDR3 has 15 amino acids. The CDR3 loop reads CASSLRSASYNEQFF.

The CDR3 reads CASSLRGGYEQYF. The V and J genes are TRBV27 and TRBJ2-7; there is no DNA to check the TCRdb D call of TRBD1. The CDR3 totals 13 residues. In germline, CDR1 is MNHEY, CDR2 SMNVEV (reference sequence).

This chain connects TRBV20-1 to TRBJ2-2; TCRdb indicates TRBD2, and absent DNA this call remains unverified. The CDR3 contains 15 residues. Germline loops: CDR1 DFQATT, CDR2 SNEGSKA (reference sequence). This CDR3 reads CSADTQGPSSGELFF.

This chain connects TRBV18 to TRBJ2-1; the D call of TRBD1 rests on TCRdb alone, since no DNA is present to check it. CDR3 length: 13 amino acids. Germline CDR1 is KGHSH and CDR2 is LQKENI. The chain's CDR3 is CASSPLGGNEQFF.

The chain is built from TRBV28 and TRBJ2-7; TCRdb returns TRBD2, unconfirmable since there is no DNA. Germline V gives CDR1 MDHEN, CDR2 SYDVKM. CDR3 length: 18 amino acids. The CDR3 spells CARGRGGGHHLRAYEQYF.

This rearrangement joins TRBV3-1 to TRBJ2-5; the TRBD1 assignment by TCRdb is unverifiable without DNA. Germline V CDR1 and CDR2: LGHDT, YNNKEL (reference sequence). CDR3 length: 17 residues. CDR3: CASSQDILGGTQETQYF.

The CDR3 sequence: CASSLVRRQETQYF. This sequence joins TRBV11-2 and TRBJ2-5. The CDR3 sequence is 14 residues long. Germline V lookup: CDR1 SGHAT, CDR2 FQNNGV.

The rearrangement links TRBV7-9 to TRBJ1-2; checking the TCRdb D call of TRBD1 is not possible without DNA. The CDR3 is made up of 14 amino acids. Germline loops: CDR1 SEHNR, CDR2 FQNEAQ (reference sequence). The CDR3 is CASSLDTGPNGYTF.

The CDR3 sequence: CASIIKRTGTDTQYF. The V and J genes are TRBV28 and TRBJ2-3; the D call from TCRdb, TRBD1, cannot be confirmed without DNA. CDR1 is MDHEN and CDR2 is SYDVKM in the germline V gene. The CDR3 totals 15 residues. The full variable domain, rest sourced from reference TRBV28 and TRBJ2-3, is DVKVTQSSRYLVKRTGEKVFLECVQDMDHENMFWYRQDPGLGLRLIYFSYDVKMKEKGDIPEGYSVSREKKERFSLILESASTNQTSMYLCASIIKRTGTDTQYFGPGTRLTVL.

V gene TRBV7-9 combines with J gene TRBJ2-7; with no DNA, the TCRdb D assignment of TRBD1 cannot be verified. Germline values: CDR1 SEHNR, CDR2 FQNEAQ (reference sequence). CDR3 size: 14 residues. CDR3 sequence reads: CASSQRDGPYEQYF.

The chain joins TRBV28 to TRBJ1-5. Germline CDR1 and CDR2: MDHEN and SYDVKM. The CDR3 totals 15 residues. The CDR3 here is CASTTYGEANQPQHF.

The chain couples TRBV7-8 to TRBJ2-7; TCRdb picks TRBD1, but there is no DNA to check that call. Germline-derived CDR1 and CDR2 are SGHVS and FQNEAQ. The CDR3 runs to 13 residues. This chain's CDR3 is CASSPRDTYEQYF.

The chain recombines TRBV6-6 with TRBJ2-3; TCRdb selects TRBD2, and the lack of DNA leaves this call unchecked. The CDR3 covers 14 residues. The germline gives CDR1 MNHNY, CDR2 SVGAGI (reference sequence). CDR3 amino acids: CASSYSGPTDTQYF.

The chain combines TRBV28 with TRBJ1-3; with no DNA, the TCRdb D assignment of TRBD1 cannot be verified. The CDR3 extends over 16 amino acids. The germline V gene has CDR1 MDHEN and CDR2 SYDVKM. The CDR3 here is CASSLKLGPPGNTIYF.

The rearrangement uses TRBV29-1 and TRBJ1-2. The CDR3 contains 11 residues. In germline, CDR1 is SQVTM, CDR2 ANQGSEA. CDR3 sequence: CSVAEGYGYTF.

This sequence joins TRBV7-2 and TRBJ2-1; TCRdb selects TRBD1, and the lack of DNA leaves this call unchecked. CDR1 is SGHTA, CDR2 FQGNSA, per germline. The CDR3 extends over 14 amino acids. The CDR3: CASSLAGGWNEQFF.

CDR3 sequence reads: CASSDPLHTAETQYF. The rearrangement links TRBV25-1 to TRBJ2-5; the D call of TRBD2 rests on TCRdb alone, since no DNA is present to check it. The germline CDR1 and CDR2 sequences are MGHDK and SYGVNS. The CDR3 length is 15 residues.